Following are 24 T cell receptor beta chains from one sample sequenced in a study of CD8+ T cells in alopecia areata. It was cDNA, reverse transcribed from extracted RNA, that served as the sequencing template. The repertoire was sequenced with immunoSEQ multiplex PCR; TCRdb's copy has only in-frame clones and lacks some. The sample has approximately 89,000 clones, about 40% seen once. The sequencing sample was made of CD4+ T cells sorted from blood. The origin of the receptors is a human donor with alopecia areata.

The chain joins TRBV28 to TRBJ1-5, with 7 nucleotides matching TRBD1. Trimming took 5 bases from V and 2 from J; bases not matched to a gene: 6. CDR3 length: 15 amino acids. Germline-derived CDR1 and CDR2 are MDHEN and SYDVKM. CDR3 nucleotide sequence: TGTGCCAGCAGTGGCCACACAGGGGGCAATCAGCCCCAGCATTTT. Translation: CASSGHTGGNQPQHF.

The rearrangement uses TRBV4-1 and TRBJ2-3, with 9 positions matching TRBD2. This CDR3 is built from 15 residues. J gave up 6 bases and V 5 bases, and 9 bases lay outside the gene matches. Germline values: CDR1 MGHRA, CDR2 YSYEKL. The CDR3 region is CASSSPGTSYDTQYF. As DNA, the CDR3 is TGCGCCAGCAGCTCCCCGGGGACTAGCTACGATACGCAGTATTTT.

V gene TRBV30 combines with J gene TRBJ2-3; TRBD1 matches at 11 bases. The CDR3 loop spans 14 amino acids. V lost 3 bases, J lost 5 bases, and 4 bases stayed unmatched. Germline CDR1 is GTSNPN and CDR2 is SVGIG (reference sequence). In DNA form, the CDR3 reads TGTGCCTGGAGCGGACAGGGGGCTCGAGATACGCAGTATTTT. Its translation: CAWSGQGARDTQYF.

This rearrangement joins TRBV11-2 to TRBJ2-3; TRBD1 agrees at 9 bases. In germline, CDR1 is SGHAT, CDR2 FQNNGV. J lost 2 bases, V lost 4 bases, and 7 bases had no gene match. This CDR3 comprises 16 residues. The CDR3 bases are TGTGCCAGCAGCTCTGGACAGGGGTTCGCCACAGATACGCAGTATTTT. Protein product: CASSSGQGFATDTQYF. Supplemented by reference TRBV11-2 and TRBJ2-3, the full variable domain reads EAGVAQSPRYKIIEKRQSVAFWCNPISGHATLYWYQQILGQGPKLLIQFQNNGVVDDSQLPKDRFSAERLKGVDSTLKIQPAKLEDSAVYLCASSSGQGFATDTQYFGPGTRLTVL.

The genes are TRBV6-6 and TRBJ2-3; D perhaps matches TRBD1 (6 bases). Germline V lookup: CDR1 MNHNY, CDR2 SVGAGI (reference sequence). CDR3 length equals 12 residues. The V gene lost 5 bases and the J gene lost 3 bases, with 6 bases spanning the gap. CDR3 in amino acids: CASSQGTDTQYF. The CDR3 DNA reads as TGTGCCAGCAGTCAGGGGACAGATACGCAGTATTTT.

Note on this clone: Other DNA sequences in the sample encode the same CDR3. CDR3 protein: CASSAADTQYF. CDR3 sequence (DNA): TGTGCCAGCAGTGCGGCGGATACGCAGTATTTT. This chain joins TRBV2 and TRBJ2-3, with D unclear. The germline CDR1 and CDR2 sequences are SNHLY and FYNNEI. The CDR3 length is 11 residues. Trimming pared 4 bases from V and 6 bases from J, leaving 5 bases between.

This chain links TRBV5-1 with TRBJ2-3, with 7 bases fitting TRBD1. V was pared by 0 bases and J by 2 bases, with 3 bases of the junction left unmatched. The germline gives CDR1 SGHRS, CDR2 YFSETQ. This CDR3 has 15 amino acids. The chain's CDR3 is CASSLGTGVTDTQYF. As DNA, the CDR3 is TGCGCCAGCAGCTTGGGGACAGGAGTCACAGATACGCAGTATTTT.

The chain combines TRBV29-1 with TRBJ1-4, with D unclear. From germline, CDR1 is SQVTM and CDR2 ANQGSEA. Deletions cut 6 bases from V and 7 bases from J, with 12 bases between. The CDR3 consists of 12 residues. CDR3: CSVPAGTEKLFF. CDR3 coding DNA: TGCAGCGTCCCAGCGGGAACTGAAAAACTGTTTTTT.

CDR3 DNA sequence: TGCAGCGTTGAAAGTACAGTAGAAATCTACACCTTC. Protein: CSVESTVEIYTF. The chain combines TRBV29-1 with TRBJ1-2; D not certain. The germline V and J ends were trimmed by 2 bases and 10 bases, with 14 bases remaining between them. Germline lookup yields CDR1 SQVTM and CDR2 ANQGSEA. There are 12 residues in the CDR3.

This clone has more than one count but fewer than ten. The rearrangement links TRBV29-1 to TRBJ1-1, with a weak D call TRBD1 (5 bases). Germline-derived CDR1 and CDR2 are SQVTM and ANQGSEA. The CDR3 is 13 amino acids. V dropped 7 bases and J dropped 1 base, with 13 bases sitting between them. CDR3 sequence (DNA): TGCAGCGCCAGCCCGACAGCGAACACTGAAGCTTTCTTT. It translates to CSASPTANTEAFF.

This clone has more than one count but fewer than ten. This chain links TRBV29-1 with TRBJ1-2; D may be TRBD1 (5 bases). The V and J ends lost 6 bases and 4 bases respectively, with 12 bases between them. This CDR3 spans 12 amino acids. CDR1 SQVTM and CDR2 ANQGSEA come from the germline V gene. CDR3 nucleotide sequence: TGCAGCGTCTTAGGGGAACTCTATGGCTACACCTTC. This translates into CSVLGELYGYTF.

The chain carries TRBV5-1 and TRBJ2-1; 7 nucleotides agree with TRBD1. Losses at the gene ends were 0 bases for V and 3 bases for J; bases not matched to a gene: 3. Germline-derived CDR1 and CDR2 are SGHRS and YFSETQ. The CDR3 runs 15 residues. CDR3 loop: CASSLAPGGYNEQFF. CDR3 bases: TGCGCCAGCAGCTTGGCGCCAGGGGGCTACAATGAGCAGTTCTTC.

This clone was detected a few times. This chain connects TRBV30 to TRBJ2-2; the D is unclear. Trimming cost V 7 bases and J 5 bases, with 5 bases left between them. Germline V gene sequence: CDR1 GTSNPN, CDR2 SVGIG (reference sequence). This CDR3 contains 10 residues. CDR3 amino acids: CASGTGELFF. The DNA of the CDR3 is TGTGCCTCTGGGACCGGGGAGCTGTTTTTT. The whole variable domain, remainder taken from reference TRBV30 and TRBJ2-2, is SQTIHQWPATLVQPVGSPLSLECTVEGTSNPNLYWYRQAAGRGLQLLFYSVGIGQISSEVPQNLSASRPQDRQFILSSKKLLLSDSGFYLCASGTGELFFGEGSRLTVL.

The DNA for the CDR3 is TGTGCCATCAGTGACCCGGGACTAGCGGGAGGAGAGGAGACCCAGTACTTC. Residues: CAISDPGLAGGEETQYF. The chain joins TRBV10-3 to TRBJ2-5, with 15 bases matching TRBD2. CDR3 length: 17 amino acids. CDR1 ENHRY and CDR2 SYGVKD come from the germline V gene. V lost 3 bases and J lost 5; bases outside the gene matches: 7.

V usage is TRBV30 and J usage is TRBJ2-7; weak D call: TRBD1 (5 bases). This CDR3 spans 13 amino acids. V gave up 1 base and J gave up 6 bases, with 13 bases separating them. Germline loops: CDR1 GTSNPN, CDR2 SVGIG (reference sequence). The CDR3 DNA reads TGTGCCTGGAGTGCGGGCAGGGTCTCCGAGCAGTACTTC. Amino acids: CAWSAGRVSEQYF.

This clone has only one observation. At one of its ends the junction is not consistent with the germline gene, which may arise from a read error. V gene TRBV30 combines with J gene TRBJ2-3; 9 nucleotides agree with TRBD2. The CDR3 has 15 amino acids. Looked up from germline, CDR1 is GTSNPN and CDR2 is SVGIG (reference sequence). The CDR3 nucleotides are TGTGCCTGGAGGGTAGCGGGGGTTCCCACACATACGCAGTATTTT. Protein sequence: CAWRVAGVPTHTQYF.

The table lists this clone with a few counts. The gene calls are TRBV6-6 and TRBJ2-7; TRBD2 matches 13 bases. The CDR3 has 12 amino acids. J was trimmed by 5 bases and V by 8 bases; bases with no gene match: 0. In germline, CDR1 is MNHNY, CDR2 SVGAGI (reference sequence). The CDR3 DNA is TGTGCCAGCGGGACTAGCGGGGACGAGCAGTACTTC. This encodes CASGTSGDEQYF.

The chain links TRBV7-2 to TRBJ2-6; D is perhaps TRBD2 (6 bases). The CDR3 loop spans 16 amino acids. CDR1 is SGHTA, CDR2 FQGNSA, per germline. Trimming shortened V by 0 bases and J by 0 bases, and 6 bases separated the two germline ends. The CDR3 loop reads CASSLAGGSGANVLTF. In nucleotides, the CDR3 is TGTGCCAGCAGCTTAGCGGGAGGCTCTGGGGCCAACGTCCTGACTTTC.

The table lists this clone with a few counts. This chain connects TRBV7-9 to TRBJ2-1; D may be TRBD2 (6 bases). This CDR3 spans 13 amino acids. The germline gives CDR1 SEHNR, CDR2 FQNEAQ (reference sequence). V was cut by 1 base and J by 9 bases, with 10 bases left in between. CDR3 in amino acids: CASSLVGGSEQFF. The CDR3 DNA sequence: TGTGCCAGCAGCTTAGTCGGGGGAAGTGAGCAGTTCTTC.

The chain has TRBV29-1 and TRBJ2-7; D not resolved. Germline V gene lookup returns CDR1 SQVTM and CDR2 ANQGSEA. V lost 0 bases and J lost 4, with 10 bases in between. There are 13 residues in the CDR3. Here the CDR3 reads CSVEEGLGYEQYF. For the CDR3, the DNA is TGCAGCGTTGAAGAAGGGCTTGGTTACGAGCAGTACTTC.

The genes are TRBV5-1 and TRBJ2-2; D not certain. Germline V gene data show CDR1 as SGHRS and CDR2 as YFSETQ. There are 15 residues in the CDR3. Deletions cut 0 bases from V and 7 bases from J, with 13 bases between. The DNA for the CDR3 is TGCGCCAGCAGCTTGGAGTTTACTAAAAACGGGGAGCTGTTTTTT. Protein: CASSLEFTKNGELFF.

There are a few counts of this clone. The chain links TRBV28 to TRBJ1-1; 9 positions agree with TRBD1. The CDR3 consists of 13 residues. CDR1 MDHEN and CDR2 SYDVKM come from the germline V gene. The junction had 9 bases not matched to a gene; V was cut back by 10 bases and J by 6 bases. Here the CDR3 reads CATRTGGSSEAFF. In nucleotides, the CDR3 is TGTGCCACGAGAACAGGGGGCAGCTCTGAAGCTTTCTTT.

This chain links TRBV19 with TRBJ2-7, with D possibly being TRBD1 (5 bases). This CDR3 contains 15 residues. The V gene's germline CDR1 is LNHDA and CDR2 SQIVND (reference sequence). Between the trimmed V and J ends, which lost 6 bases and 3 bases, there was a span of 18 bases. The CDR3: CASSSSFGQGYEQYF. CDR3 nucleotides: TGTGCCAGTAGCTCCTCGTTCGGGCAGGGCTACGAGCAGTACTTC.

This clone was seen only a few times. The V gene is TRBV10-3, the J gene TRBJ1-1, with 7 positions matching TRBD1. Trimming took 6 bases from V and 0 from J; bases not matched to a gene: 1. The germline V gene has CDR1 ENHRY and CDR2 SYGVKD. This CDR3 comprises 13 residues. DNA for the CDR3: TGTGCCATCAGGGGACAGCTGAACACTGAAGCTTTCTTT. Amino acids: CAIRGQLNTEAFF.